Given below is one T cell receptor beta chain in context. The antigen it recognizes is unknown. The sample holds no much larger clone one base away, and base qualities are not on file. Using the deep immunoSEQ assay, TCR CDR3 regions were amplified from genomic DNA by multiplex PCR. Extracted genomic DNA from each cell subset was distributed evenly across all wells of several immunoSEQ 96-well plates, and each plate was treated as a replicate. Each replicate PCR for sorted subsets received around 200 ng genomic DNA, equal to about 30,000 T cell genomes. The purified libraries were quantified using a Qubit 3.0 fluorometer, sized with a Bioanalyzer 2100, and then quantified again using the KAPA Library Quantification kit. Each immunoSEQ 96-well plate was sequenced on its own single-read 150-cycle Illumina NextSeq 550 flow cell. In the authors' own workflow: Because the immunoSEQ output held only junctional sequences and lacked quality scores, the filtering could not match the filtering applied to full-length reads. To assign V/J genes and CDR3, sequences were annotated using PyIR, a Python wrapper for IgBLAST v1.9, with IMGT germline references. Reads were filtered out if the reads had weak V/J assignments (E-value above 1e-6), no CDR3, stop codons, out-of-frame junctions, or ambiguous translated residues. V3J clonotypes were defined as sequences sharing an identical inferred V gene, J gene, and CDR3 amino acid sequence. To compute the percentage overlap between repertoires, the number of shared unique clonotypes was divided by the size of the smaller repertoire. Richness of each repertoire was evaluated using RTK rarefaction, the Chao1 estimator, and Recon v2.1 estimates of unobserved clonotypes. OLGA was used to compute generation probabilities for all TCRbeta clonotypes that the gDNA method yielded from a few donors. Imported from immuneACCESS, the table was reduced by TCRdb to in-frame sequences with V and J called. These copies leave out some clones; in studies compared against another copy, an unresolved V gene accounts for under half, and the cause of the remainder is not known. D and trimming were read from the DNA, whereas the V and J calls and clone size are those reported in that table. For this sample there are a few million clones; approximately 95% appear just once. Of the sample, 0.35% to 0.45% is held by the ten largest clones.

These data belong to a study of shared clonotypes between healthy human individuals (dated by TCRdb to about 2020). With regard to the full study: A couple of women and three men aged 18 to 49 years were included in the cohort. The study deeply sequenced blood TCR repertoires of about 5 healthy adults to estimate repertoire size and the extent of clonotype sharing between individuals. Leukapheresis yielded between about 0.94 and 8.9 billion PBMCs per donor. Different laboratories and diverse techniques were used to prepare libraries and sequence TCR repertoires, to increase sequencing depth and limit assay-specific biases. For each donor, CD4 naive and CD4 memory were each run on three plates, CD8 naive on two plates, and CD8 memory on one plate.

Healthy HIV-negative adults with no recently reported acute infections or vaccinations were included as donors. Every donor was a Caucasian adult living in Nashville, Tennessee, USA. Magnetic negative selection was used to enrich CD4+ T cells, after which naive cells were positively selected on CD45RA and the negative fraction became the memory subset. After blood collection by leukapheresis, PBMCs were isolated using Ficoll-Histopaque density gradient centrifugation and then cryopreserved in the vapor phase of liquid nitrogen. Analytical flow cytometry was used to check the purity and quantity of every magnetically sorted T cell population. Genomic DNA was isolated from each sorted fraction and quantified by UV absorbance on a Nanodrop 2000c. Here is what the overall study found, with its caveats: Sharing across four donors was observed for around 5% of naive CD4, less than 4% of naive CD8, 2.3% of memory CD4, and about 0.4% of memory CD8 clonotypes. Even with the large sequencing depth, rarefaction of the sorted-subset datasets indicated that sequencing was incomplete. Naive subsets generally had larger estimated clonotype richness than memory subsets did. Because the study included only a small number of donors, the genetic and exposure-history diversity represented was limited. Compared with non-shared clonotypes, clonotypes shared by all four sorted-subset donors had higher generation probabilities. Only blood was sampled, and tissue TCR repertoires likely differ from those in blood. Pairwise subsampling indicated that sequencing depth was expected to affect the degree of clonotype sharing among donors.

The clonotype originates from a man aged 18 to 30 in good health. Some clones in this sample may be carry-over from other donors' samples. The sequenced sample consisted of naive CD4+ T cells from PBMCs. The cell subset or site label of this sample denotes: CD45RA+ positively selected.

At the DNA level, the sequence is TGTGCCAGCACCCTCAGGGCGGGAGTTTGGGAGACCCAGTACTTC. Protein translation: CASTLRAGVWETQYF. The chain is assembled from TRBV2 and TRBJ2-5, with TRBD2 identical over 7 junction bases. The germline V gene specifies SNHLY as CDR1 and FYNNEI as CDR2. The cysteine opens and the phenylalanine closes a CDR3 of 15 amino acids. Here the CDR3 DNA is all that survives: 45 bases in frame from base 1. The junction shows trimming of 7 bases on V and 5 bases on J, and the gene matches do not reach 13 bases of it.